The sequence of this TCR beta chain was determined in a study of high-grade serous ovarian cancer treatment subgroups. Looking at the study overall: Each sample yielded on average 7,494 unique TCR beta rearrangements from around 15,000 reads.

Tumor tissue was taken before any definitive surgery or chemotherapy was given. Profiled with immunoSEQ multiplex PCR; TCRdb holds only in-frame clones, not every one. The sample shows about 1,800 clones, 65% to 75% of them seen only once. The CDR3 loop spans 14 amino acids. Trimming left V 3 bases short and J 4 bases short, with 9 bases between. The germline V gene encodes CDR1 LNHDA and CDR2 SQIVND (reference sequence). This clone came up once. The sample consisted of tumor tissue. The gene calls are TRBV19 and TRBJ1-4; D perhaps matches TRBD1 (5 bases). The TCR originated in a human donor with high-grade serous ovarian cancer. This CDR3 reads CASSMRQGNEKLFF. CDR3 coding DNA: TGTGCCAGTAGTATGCGGCAGGGTAATGAAAAACTGTTTTTT. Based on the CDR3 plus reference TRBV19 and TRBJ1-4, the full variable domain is DGGITQSPKYLFRKEGQNVTLSCEQNLNHDAMYWYRQDPGQGLRLIYYSQIVNDFQKGDIAEGYSVSREKKESFPLTVTSAQKNPTAFYLCASSMRQGNEKLFFGSGTQLSVL.